The 12 T cell receptor beta chains below come from one sample, sequenced in a study of blood T cell repertoires in COVID-19. Data came from immunoSEQ multiplex PCR; TCRdb stores just in-frame clones and leaves some out. The sample lists more than 250,000 clones, around 87% seen once, with roughly 5.2% in the top ten. The material sequenced was PBMCs or T cells enriched from blood (not recorded which). These receptors were obtained from a woman under 40 who had recovered from COVID-19.

This chain links TRBV9 with TRBJ1-2, with D uncertain. This CDR3 spans 14 amino acids. Germline assignment: CDR1 SGDLS and CDR2 YYNGEE. Trimming cost V 0 bases and J 8 bases, with 14 bases left between them. In DNA, the CDR3 is TGTGCCAGCAGCGTAGCTTTCCAGGATCAGGGCTACACCTTC. This translates into CASSVAFQDQGYTF.

The chain has TRBV19 and TRBJ1-3; D possibly corresponds to TRBD1 (6 bases). Trimming shortened V by 0 bases and J by 7 bases, and 10 bases separated the two germline ends. The CDR3 consists of 14 residues. CDR1 and CDR2 from the germline V gene are LNHDA and SQIVND (reference sequence). CDR3 in amino acids: CASSIDAGENTIYF. The CDR3 DNA sequence: TGTGCCAGTAGTATAGACGCAGGGGAGAACACCATATATTTT.

V is TRBV4-2 and J is TRBJ2-7; a possible D gene is TRBD1 (6 bases). V was trimmed by 4 bases and J by 7 bases, leaving 23 bases between them. CDR1 is LGHNA, CDR2 YNFKEQ, per germline. The CDR3 consists of 16 residues. In nucleotides, the CDR3 is TGTGCCAGCAGCCCTCAAGTGAGACAGGCCATGGAGGAGCAGTACTTC. The encoded protein is CASSPQVRQAMEEQYF.

In the case of this clone: In the same sample, other DNA sequences code for this CDR3. The rearrangement links TRBV7-2 to TRBJ2-7; D not certain. CDR1 and CDR2 (germline): SGHTA, FQGNSA. This CDR3 is built from 12 residues. V shed 5 bases and J shed 3 bases, with 8 bases lying between them. The CDR3 sequence: CASSPPGYEQYF. The CDR3 bases are TGTGCCAGCAGCCCTCCGGGCTACGAGCAGTACTTC.

V gene TRBV6-2 or TRBV6-3 combines with J gene TRBJ2-1, with TRBD2 matching 11 bases. V lost 4 bases and J lost 15; bases outside the gene matches: 17. The CDR3 has 16 residues. Germline loops: CDR1 MNHEY, CDR2 SVGEGT. The CDR3 DNA follows: TGTGCCAGCAGTTCCCCCAGGGGTCTAGCGGGGGGCACCGGGTTCTTC. Amino acids: CASSSPRGLAGGTGFF.

This chain joins TRBV5-8 and TRBJ2-2; possible D gene TRBD2, 5 bases. Per the germline V gene, CDR1 is SGHTS and CDR2 is YDEGEE. The CDR3 sequence is 14 residues long. The ends were cut back, 0 bases at V and 7 bases at J, with 10 bases in the middle. DNA of the CDR3: TGTGCCAGCAGCTTGGGGAGAGCGGACGGGGAGCTGTTTTTT. Its translation is CASSLGRADGELFF.

This clone was seen a single time. The sample holds other DNA sequences that translate to the same CDR3. The chain joins TRBV19 to TRBJ1-1; TRBD1 is a possible D gene (5 bases). V gave up 3 bases and J gave up 1 base, with 9 bases separating them. Germline CDR1 and CDR2: LNHDA and SQIVND (reference sequence). This CDR3 contains 14 residues. The CDR3 nucleotides read TGTGCCAGTAGTATCCGCGGGGGGAACACTGAAGCTTTCTTT. Its translation is CASSIRGGNTEAFF.

V gene TRBV12-3 or TRBV12-4 combines with J gene TRBJ1-1; D is unresolved. V was cut by 5 bases and J by 0 bases, with 7 bases left in between. The CDR3 length is 13 residues. The CDR3 spells CASSAQMNTEAFF. CDR3 sequence (DNA): TGTGCCAGCAGTGCACAGATGAACACTGAAGCTTTCTTT.

The chain recombines TRBV30 with TRBJ1-5; D remains ambiguous. With 4 bases removed from V and 2 bases from J, the gap between germline ends came to 12 bases. This CDR3 region has 14 residues. Germline loops: CDR1 GTSNPN, CDR2 SVGIG (reference sequence). CDR3 protein: CAWTSGEGNQPQHF. The CDR3 bases are TGTGCCTGGACATCCGGAGAGGGCAATCAGCCCCAGCATTTT.

This chain uses TRBV10-3 with TRBJ1-6; TRBD1 aligns across 8 bases. The CDR3 totals 15 residues. Germline V CDR1 and CDR2: ENHRY, SYGVKD. Losses at the gene ends were 6 bases for V and 8 bases for J; bases not matched to a gene: 9. The CDR3 here is CAISPSDRDYSPLHF. In DNA form, the CDR3 reads TGTGCCATCAGCCCCTCGGACAGGGACTATTCACCCCTCCACTTT.

The sample holds one count of this clone. The chain is built from TRBV27 and TRBJ2-3; TRBD2 matches at 12 bases. Losses at the gene ends were 3 bases for V and 0 bases for J; bases not matched to a gene: 10. This CDR3 contains 19 residues. Per germline, CDR1 MNHEY and CDR2 SMNVEV (reference sequence). The CDR3 region is CASSFRTSGVHASTDTQYF. The CDR3 bases are TGTGCCAGCAGTTTTAGGACTAGCGGGGTCCACGCTAGCACAGATACGCAGTATTTT.

The chain employs TRBV10-3 and TRBJ1-6; D gene unclear. Looked up from germline, CDR1 is ENHRY and CDR2 is SYGVKD. The CDR3 contains 13 residues. Trimming took off 3 bases at V and 7 bases at J, with 7 bases between the two ends. As DNA, the CDR3 is TGTGCCATCAGTGATGCGGGGAATTCACCCCTCCACTTT. As protein: CAISDAGNSPLHF.